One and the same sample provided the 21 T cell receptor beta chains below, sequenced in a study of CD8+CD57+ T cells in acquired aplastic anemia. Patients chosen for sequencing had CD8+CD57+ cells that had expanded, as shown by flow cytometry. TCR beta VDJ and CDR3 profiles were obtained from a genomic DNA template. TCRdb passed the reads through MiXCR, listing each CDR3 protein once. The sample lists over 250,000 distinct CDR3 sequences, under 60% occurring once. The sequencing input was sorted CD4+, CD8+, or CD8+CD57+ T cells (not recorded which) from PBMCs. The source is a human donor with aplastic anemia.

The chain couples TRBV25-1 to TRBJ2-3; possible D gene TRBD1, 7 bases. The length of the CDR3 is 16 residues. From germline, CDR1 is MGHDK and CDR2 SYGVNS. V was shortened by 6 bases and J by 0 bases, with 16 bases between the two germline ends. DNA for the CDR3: TGTGCCAGCAGACGCGGAGGGGGCCCTAGCACAGATACGCAGTATTTT. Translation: CASRRGGGPSTDTQYF.

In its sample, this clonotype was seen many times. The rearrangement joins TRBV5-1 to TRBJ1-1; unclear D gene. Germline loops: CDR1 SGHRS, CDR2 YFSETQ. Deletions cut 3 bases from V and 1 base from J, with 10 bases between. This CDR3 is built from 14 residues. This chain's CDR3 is CASSWGVENTEAFF. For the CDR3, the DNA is TGCGCCAGCAGCTGGGGTGTTGAGAACACTGAAGCTTTCTTT.

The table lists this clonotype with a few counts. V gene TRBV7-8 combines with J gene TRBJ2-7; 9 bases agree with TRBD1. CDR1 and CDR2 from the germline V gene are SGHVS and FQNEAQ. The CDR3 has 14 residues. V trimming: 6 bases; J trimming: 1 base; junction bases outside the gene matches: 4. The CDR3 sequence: CASSPGTGSYEQYF. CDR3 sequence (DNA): TGTGCCAGCAGTCCCGGGACAGGGTCCTACGAGCAGTACTTC.

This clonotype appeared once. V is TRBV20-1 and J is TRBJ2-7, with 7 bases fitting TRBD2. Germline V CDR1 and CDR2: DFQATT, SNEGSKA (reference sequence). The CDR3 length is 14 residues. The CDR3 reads CSVWGGRGSYEQYF. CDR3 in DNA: TGCAGCGTCTGGGGAGGGCGCGGGTCCTACGAGCAGTACTTC.

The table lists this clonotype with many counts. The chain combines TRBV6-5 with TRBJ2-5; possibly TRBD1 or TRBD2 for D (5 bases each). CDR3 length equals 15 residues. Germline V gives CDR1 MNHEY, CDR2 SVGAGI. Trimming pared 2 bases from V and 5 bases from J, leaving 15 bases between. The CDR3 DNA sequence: TGTGCCAGCAGTTACACGAAGGGACGCGGGGAGACCCAGTACTTC. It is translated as CASSYTKGRGETQYF.

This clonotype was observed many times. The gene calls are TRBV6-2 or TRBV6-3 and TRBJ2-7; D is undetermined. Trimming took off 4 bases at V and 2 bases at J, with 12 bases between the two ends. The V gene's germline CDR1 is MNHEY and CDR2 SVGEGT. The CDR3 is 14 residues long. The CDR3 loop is CASSSVRKAYEQYF. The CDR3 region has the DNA TGTGCCAGCAGTTCAGTAAGAAAGGCCTACGAGCAGTACTTC.

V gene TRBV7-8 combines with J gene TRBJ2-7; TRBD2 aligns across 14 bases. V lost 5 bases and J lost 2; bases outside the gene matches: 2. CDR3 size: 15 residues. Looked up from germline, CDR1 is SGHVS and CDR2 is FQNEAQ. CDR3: CASSRTSGGPYEQYF. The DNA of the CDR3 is TGTGCCAGCAGCCGGACTAGCGGGGGGCCCTACGAGCAGTACTTC.

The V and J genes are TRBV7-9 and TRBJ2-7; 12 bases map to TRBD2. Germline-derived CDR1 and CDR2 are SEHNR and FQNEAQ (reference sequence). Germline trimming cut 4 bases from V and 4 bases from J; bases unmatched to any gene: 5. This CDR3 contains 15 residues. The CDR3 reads CASSWTSGAAYEQYF. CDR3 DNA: TGTGCCAGCAGCTGGACTAGCGGGGCTGCTTACGAGCAGTACTTC.

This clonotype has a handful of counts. CDR3 region: CASSLGWGYNTEAFF. CDR3 nucleotide sequence: TGTGCCAGCAGCTTAGGTTGGGGCTACAACACTGAAGCTTTCTTT. This sequence joins TRBV7-2 and TRBJ1-1; D is possibly TRBD1 (5 bases). V was cut by 1 base and J by 2 bases, with 11 bases left in between. The CDR3 spans 15 residues. In germline, CDR1 is SGHTA, CDR2 FQGNSA.

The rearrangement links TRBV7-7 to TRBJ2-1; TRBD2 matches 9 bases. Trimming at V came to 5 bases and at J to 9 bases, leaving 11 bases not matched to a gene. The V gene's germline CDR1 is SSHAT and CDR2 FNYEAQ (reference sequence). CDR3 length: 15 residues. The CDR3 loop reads CASSPRAGLASEQFF. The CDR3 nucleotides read TGTGCCAGCAGCCCTCGTGCGGGACTAGCTTCTGAGCAGTTCTTC.

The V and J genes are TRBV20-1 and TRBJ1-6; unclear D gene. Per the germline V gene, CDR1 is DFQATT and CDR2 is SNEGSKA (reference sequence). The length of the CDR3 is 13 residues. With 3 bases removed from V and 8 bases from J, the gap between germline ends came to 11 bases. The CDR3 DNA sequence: TGCAGTGCTAGTGAGGGAAGCTATTCACCCCTCCACTTT. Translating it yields CSASEGSYSPLHF.

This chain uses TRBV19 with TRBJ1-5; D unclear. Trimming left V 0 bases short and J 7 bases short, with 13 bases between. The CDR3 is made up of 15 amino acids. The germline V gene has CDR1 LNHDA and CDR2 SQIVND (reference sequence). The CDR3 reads CASSIDWRYEQPQHF. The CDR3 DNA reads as TGTGCCAGTAGTATAGATTGGCGCTACGAGCAGCCCCAGCATTTT.

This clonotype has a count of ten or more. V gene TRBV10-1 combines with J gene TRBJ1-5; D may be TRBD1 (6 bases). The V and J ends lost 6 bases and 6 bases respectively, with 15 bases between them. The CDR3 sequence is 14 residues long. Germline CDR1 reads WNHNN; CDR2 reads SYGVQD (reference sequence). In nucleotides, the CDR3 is TGCGCCAGCAGCGATGACAGGACACCTCAGCCCCAGCATTTT. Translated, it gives CASSDDRTPQPQHF.

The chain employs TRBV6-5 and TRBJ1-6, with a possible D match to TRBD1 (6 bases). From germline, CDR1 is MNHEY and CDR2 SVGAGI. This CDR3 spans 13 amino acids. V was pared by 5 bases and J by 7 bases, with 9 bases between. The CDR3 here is CASSAGENSPLHF. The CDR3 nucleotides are TGTGCCAGCAGTGCAGGGGAAAATTCACCCCTCCACTTT.

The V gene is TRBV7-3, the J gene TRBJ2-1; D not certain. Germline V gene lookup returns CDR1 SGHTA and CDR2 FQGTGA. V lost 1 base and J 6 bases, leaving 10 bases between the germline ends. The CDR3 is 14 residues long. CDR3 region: CASSLIVGSNEQFF. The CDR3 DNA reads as TGTGCCAGCAGCTTAATCGTAGGGTCCAATGAGCAGTTCTTC.

Written as DNA, the CDR3 is TGTGCCAGCAGCTTAGGTGGTTCAGGGATCGGTGGGGAGCTGTTTTTT. Translating it yields CASSLGGSGIGGELFF. This sequence joins TRBV7-2 and TRBJ2-2, with D perhaps matching TRBD1 (5 bases). The CDR3 runs to 16 residues. Germline-derived CDR1 and CDR2 are SGHTA and FQGNSA. Trimming pared 1 base from V and 8 bases from J, leaving 17 bases between.

The CDR3 loop is CAISEPGQEDSSYEQYF. The CDR3, as DNA: TGTGCCATCAGTGAGCCCGGACAGGAAGACAGCTCCTACGAGCAGTACTTC. The V and J genes are TRBV10-3 and TRBJ2-7; 7 nucleotides align to TRBD1. After removal of 2 bases from V and 0 bases from J, the junction contained 10 bases not matched to a gene. Germline V CDR1 and CDR2: ENHRY, SYGVKD. This CDR3 region has 17 residues.

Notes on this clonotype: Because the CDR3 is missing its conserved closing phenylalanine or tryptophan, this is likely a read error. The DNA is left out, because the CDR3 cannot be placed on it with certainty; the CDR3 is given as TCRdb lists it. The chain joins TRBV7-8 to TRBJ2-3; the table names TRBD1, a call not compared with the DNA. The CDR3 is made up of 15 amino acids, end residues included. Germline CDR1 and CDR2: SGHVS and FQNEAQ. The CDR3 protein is CASSLAGTVHRYAVV.

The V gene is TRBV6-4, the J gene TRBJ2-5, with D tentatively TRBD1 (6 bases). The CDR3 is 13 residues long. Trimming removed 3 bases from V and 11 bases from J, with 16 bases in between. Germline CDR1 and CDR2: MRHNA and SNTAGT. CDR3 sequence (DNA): TGTGCCAGCAGTGAGGACAGCACAGATACGCAGTACTTC. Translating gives CASSEDSTDTQYF.

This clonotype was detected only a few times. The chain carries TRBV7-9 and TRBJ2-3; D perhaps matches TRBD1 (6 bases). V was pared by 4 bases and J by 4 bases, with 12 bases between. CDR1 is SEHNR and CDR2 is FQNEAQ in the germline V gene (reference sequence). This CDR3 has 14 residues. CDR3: CASSSWTAADTQYF. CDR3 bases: TGTGCCAGCAGCTCTTGGACAGCGGCAGATACGCAGTATTTT.

Here the CDR3 reads CSVHGGGGPGGYTF. DNA of the CDR3: TGCAGCGTCCACGGTGGGGGGGGCCCTGGGGGCTACACCTTC. The gene calls are TRBV29-1 and TRBJ1-2, with D perhaps TRBD1 (6 bases). The CDR3 sequence is 14 residues long. Germline V gives CDR1 SQVTM, CDR2 ANQGSEA. V shed 6 bases and J shed 8 bases, with 22 bases lying between them.